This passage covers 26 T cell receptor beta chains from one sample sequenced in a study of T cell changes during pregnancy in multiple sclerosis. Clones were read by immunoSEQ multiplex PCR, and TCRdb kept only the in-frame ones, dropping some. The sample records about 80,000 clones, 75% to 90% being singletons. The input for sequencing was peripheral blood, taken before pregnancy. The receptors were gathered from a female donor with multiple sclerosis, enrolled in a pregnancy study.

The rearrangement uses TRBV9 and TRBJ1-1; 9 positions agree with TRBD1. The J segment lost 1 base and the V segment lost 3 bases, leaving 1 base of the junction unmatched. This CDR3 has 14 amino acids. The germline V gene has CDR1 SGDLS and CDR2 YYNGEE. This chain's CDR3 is CASSAGQGNTEAFF. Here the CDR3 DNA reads TGTGCCAGCAGCGCGGGACAGGGGAACACTGAAGCTTTCTTT.

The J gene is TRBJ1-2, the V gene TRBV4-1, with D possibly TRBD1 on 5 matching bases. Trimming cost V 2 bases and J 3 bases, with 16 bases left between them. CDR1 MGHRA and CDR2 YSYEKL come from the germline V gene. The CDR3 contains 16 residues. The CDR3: CASSQPGTQGHYGYTF. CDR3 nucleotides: TGCGCCAGCAGCCAACCCGGGACTCAGGGCCACTATGGCTACACCTTC.

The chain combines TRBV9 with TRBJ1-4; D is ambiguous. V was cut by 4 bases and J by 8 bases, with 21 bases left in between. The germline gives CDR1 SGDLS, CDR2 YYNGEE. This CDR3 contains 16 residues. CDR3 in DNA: TGTGCCAGCAGCAAGGACGGGAGGGTAGAACGGGAAAAACTGTTTTTT. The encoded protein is CASSKDGRVEREKLFF.

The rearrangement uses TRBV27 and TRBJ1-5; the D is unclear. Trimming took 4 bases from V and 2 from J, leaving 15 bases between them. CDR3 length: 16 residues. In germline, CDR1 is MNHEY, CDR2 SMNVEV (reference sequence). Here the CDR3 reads CASSSLWKEGNQPQHF. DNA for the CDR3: TGTGCCAGCAGTTCTCTATGGAAGGAGGGCAATCAGCCCCAGCATTTT.

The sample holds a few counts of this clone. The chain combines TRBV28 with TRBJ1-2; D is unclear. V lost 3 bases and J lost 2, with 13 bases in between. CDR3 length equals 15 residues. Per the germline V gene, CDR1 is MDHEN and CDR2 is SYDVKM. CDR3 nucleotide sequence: TGTGCCAGCAGTTTCGACCACTATGGCAACTATGGCTACACCTTC. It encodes CASSFDHYGNYGYTF.

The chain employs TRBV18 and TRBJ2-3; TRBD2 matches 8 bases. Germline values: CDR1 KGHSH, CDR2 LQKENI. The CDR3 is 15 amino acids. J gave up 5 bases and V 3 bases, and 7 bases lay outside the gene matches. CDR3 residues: CASSPLTGGQDTQYF. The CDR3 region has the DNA TGTGCCAGCTCACCCTTAACGGGGGGGCAAGATACGCAGTATTTT.

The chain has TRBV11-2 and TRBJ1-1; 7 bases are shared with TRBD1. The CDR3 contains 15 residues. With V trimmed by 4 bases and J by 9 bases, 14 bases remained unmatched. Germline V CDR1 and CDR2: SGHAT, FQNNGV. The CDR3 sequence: CASSSHRGPYFQAFF. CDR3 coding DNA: TGTGCCAGCAGCTCACACAGGGGCCCGTACTTCCAAGCTTTCTTT. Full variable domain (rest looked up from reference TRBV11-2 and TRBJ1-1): EAGVAQSPRYKIIEKRQSVAFWCNPISGHATLYWYQQILGQGPKLLIQFQNNGVVDDSQLPKDRFSAERLKGVDSTLKIQPAKLEDSAVYLCASSSHRGPYFQAFFGQGTRLTVV.

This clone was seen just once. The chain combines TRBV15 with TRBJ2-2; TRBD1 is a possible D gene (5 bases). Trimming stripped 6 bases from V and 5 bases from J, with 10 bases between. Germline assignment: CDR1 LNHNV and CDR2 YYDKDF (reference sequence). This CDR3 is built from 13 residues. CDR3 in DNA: TGTGCCACCAGGCCAGGGCTAACCGGGGAGCTGTTTTTT. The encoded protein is CATRPGLTGELFF. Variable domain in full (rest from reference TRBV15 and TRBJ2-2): DAMVIQNPRYQVTQFGKPVTLSCSQTLNHNVMYWYQQKSSQAPKLLFHYYDKDFNNEADTPDNFQSRRPNTSFCFLDIRSPGLGDTAMYLCATRPGLTGELFFGEGSRLTVL.

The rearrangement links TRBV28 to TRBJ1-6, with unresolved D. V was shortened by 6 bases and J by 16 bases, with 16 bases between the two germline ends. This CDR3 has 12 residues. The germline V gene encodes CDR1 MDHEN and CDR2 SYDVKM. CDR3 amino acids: CASSTPGEILHF. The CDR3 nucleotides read TGTGCCAGCAGCACCCCGGGAGAAATACTCCACTTT.

CDR3 region: CASNPPGSNQPQHF. DNA of the CDR3: TGTGCCAGCAACCCCCCCGGGAGCAATCAGCCCCAGCATTTT. The chain recombines TRBV28 with TRBJ1-5; unclear D gene. The CDR3 is 14 amino acids. The V end lost 7 bases, the J end lost 1 base, and 11 bases lay between the germline ends. Germline values: CDR1 MDHEN, CDR2 SYDVKM.

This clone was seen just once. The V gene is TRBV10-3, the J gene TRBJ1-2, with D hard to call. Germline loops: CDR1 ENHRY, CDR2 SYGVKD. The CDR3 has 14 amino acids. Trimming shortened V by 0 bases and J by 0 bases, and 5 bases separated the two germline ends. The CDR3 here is CAISESASNYGYTF. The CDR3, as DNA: TGTGCCATCAGTGAGTCGGCCTCTAACTATGGCTACACCTTC.

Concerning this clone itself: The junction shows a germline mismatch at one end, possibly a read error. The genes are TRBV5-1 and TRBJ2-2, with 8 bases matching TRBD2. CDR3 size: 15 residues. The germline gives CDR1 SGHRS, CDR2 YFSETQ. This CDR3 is CASSGSGANTVELFF. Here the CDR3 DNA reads TGCGCCAGCAGCGGTAGCGGGGCGAACACCGTGGAGCTGTTTTTT.

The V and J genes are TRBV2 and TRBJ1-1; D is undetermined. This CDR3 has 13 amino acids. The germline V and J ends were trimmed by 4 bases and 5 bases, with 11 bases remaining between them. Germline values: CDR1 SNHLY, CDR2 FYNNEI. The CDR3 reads CASSGAWQTEAFF. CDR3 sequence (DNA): TGTGCCAGCAGTGGGGCGTGGCAGACTGAAGCTTTCTTT.

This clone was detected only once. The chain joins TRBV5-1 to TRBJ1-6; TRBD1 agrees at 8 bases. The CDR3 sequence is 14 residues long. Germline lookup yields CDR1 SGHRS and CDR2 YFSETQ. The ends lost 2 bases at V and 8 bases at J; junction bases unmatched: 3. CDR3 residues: CASSLRTGYSPLHF. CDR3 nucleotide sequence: TGCGCCAGCAGCTTAAGGACAGGGTATTCACCCCTCCACTTT. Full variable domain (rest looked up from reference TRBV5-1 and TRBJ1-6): KAGVTQTPRYLIKTRGQQVTLSCSPISGHRSVSWYQQTPGQGLQFLFEYFSETQRNKGNFPGRFSGRQFSNSRSEMNVSTLELGDSALYLCASSLRTGYSPLHFGNGTRLTVT.

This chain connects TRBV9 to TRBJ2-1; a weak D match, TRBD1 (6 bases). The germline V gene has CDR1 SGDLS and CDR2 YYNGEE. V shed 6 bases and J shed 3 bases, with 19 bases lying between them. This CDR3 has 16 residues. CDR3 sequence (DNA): TGTGCCAGCACCCCATGGGGGCGCAGCAACTACAATGAGCAGTTCTTC. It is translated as CASTPWGRSNYNEQFF.

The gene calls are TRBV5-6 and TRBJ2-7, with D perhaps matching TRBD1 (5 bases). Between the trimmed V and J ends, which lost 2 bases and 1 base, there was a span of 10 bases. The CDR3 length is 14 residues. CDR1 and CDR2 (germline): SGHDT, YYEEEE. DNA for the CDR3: TGTGCCAGCAGCTTCCCTTCAGGGTCCTACGAGCAGTACTTC. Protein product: CASSFPSGSYEQYF.

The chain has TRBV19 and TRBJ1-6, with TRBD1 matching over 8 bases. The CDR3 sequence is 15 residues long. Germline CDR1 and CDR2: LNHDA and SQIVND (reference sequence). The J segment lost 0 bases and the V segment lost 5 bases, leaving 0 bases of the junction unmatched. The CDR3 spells CASSDRGSYNSPLHF. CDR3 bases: TGTGCCAGTAGTGACAGGGGCTCCTATAATTCACCCCTCCACTTT.

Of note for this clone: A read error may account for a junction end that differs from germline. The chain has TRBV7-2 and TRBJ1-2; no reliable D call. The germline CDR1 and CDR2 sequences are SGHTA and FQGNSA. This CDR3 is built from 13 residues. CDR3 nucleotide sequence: TGTGCCAGCAGCTTATGGGGAGGCCATGGCTGCACCTTC. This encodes CASSLWGGHGCTF.

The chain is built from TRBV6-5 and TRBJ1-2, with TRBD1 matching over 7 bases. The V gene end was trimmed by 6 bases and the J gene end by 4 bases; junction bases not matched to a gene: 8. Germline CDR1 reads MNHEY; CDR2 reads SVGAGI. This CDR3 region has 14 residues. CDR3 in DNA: TGTGCCAGCAGACCGACAGGGTACCGCTATGGCTACACCTTC. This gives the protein CASRPTGYRYGYTF.

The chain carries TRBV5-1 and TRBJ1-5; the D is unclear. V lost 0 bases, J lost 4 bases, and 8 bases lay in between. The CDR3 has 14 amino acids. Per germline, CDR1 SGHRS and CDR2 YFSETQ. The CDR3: CASSLGHPNQPQHF. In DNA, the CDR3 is TGCGCCAGCAGCTTGGGGCACCCAAATCAGCCCCAGCATTTT.

CDR3 amino acids: CASSFYPAPGTVHQPQHF. CDR3 coding DNA: TGTGCCAGCAGCTTTTATCCCGCCCCCGGGACAGTCCATCAGCCCCAGCATTTT. The chain combines TRBV7-9 with TRBJ1-5; 7 bases match TRBD1. The CDR3 is made up of 18 amino acids. The germline CDR1 and CDR2 sequences are SEHNR and FQNEAQ (reference sequence). J lost 5 bases, V lost 3 bases, and 16 bases had no gene match. Full variable domain (outside the CDR3, taken from reference TRBV7-9 and TRBJ1-5): DTGVSQNPRHKITKRGQNVTFRCDPISEHNRLYWYRQTLGQGPEFLTYFQNEAQLEKSRLLSDRFSAERPKGSFSTLEIQRTEQGDSAMYLCASSFYPAPGTVHQPQHFGDGTRLSIL.

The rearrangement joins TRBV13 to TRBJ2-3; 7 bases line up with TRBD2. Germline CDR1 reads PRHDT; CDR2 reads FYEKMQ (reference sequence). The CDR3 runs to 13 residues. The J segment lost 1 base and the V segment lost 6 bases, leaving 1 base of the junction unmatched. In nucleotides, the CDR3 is TGTGCCAGCAGAAGCGGGGGCACAGATACGCAGTATTTT. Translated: CASRSGGTDTQYF.

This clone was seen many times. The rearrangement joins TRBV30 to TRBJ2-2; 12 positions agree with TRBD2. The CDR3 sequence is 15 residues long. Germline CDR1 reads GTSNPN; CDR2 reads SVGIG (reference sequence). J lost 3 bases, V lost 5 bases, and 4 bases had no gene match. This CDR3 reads CAWSSGGVDTGELFF. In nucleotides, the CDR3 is TGTGCCTGGTCTAGCGGGGGGGTGGACACCGGGGAGCTGTTTTTT.

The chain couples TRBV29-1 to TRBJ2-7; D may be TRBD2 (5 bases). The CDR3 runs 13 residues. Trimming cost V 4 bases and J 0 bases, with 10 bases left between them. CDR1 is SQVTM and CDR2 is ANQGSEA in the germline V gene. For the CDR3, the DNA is TGCAGCGTTGCTTACGGGGTCTCCTACGAGCAGTACTTC. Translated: CSVAYGVSYEQYF.

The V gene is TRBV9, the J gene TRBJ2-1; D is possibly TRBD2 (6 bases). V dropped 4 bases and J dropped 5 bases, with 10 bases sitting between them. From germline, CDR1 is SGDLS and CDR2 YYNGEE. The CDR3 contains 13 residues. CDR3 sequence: CASSPGGNNEQFF. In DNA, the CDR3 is TGTGCCAGCAGCCCCGGGGGAAACAATGAGCAGTTCTTC.

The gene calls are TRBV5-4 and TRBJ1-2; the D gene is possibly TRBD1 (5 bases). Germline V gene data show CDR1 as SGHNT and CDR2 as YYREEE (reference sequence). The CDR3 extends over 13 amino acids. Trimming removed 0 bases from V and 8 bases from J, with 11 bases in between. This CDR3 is CASSLGRADGYTF. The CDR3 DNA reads TGTGCCAGCAGCTTGGGCAGGGCAGACGGCTACACCTTC.